This TCR beta chain was identified in a study of response to subunit inactivated influenza vaccine. The study's findings and limits: It was the authors' suggestion that each seasonal influenza vaccination recruits few new T cells.

The CDR3 contains 14 residues. Germline loops: CDR1 MNHEY, CDR2 SVGAGI. The germline V and J ends were trimmed by 2 bases and 0 bases, with 8 bases remaining between them. Note on this clonotype: Its specificity is not known.

TCRdb reprocessed the RT-PCR reads via MiXCR and lists one record per CDR3 protein. The sample records 550,000 to 650,000 distinct CDR3 sequences, roughly 12% being singletons. The source material was PBMCs from blood, sampled on the day of vaccination. The sequence was obtained from a man aged 50 or older who received an inactivated influenza vaccine. This chain connects TRBV6-5 to TRBJ2-7, with D uncertain. The CDR3 sequence: CASSYGPSSYEQYF. As DNA, the CDR3 is TGTGCCAGCAGTTACGGTCCGAGCTCCTACGAGCAGTACTTC.